A single sample gave rise to the 8 T cell receptor beta chains below, sequenced in a study of cytomegalovirus exposure and HLA in healthy donors. Generated by immunoSEQ multiplex PCR, the TCRdb table keeps only in-frame clones and is missing some. The sample contains tens of thousands of clones, roughly 94% of which appear only once. The sequenced sample was PBMCs. The receptors originated from a man younger than 35 in good health and CMV-seropositive.

The chain couples TRBV7-2 to TRBJ2-5; 12 positions agree with TRBD2. The CDR3 extends over 16 amino acids. V shed 1 base and J 4 bases; nucleotides not matched to a gene: 4. Germline V gives CDR1 SGHTA, CDR2 FQGNSA. CDR3: CASSLETGLAGETQYF. CDR3 DNA sequence: TGTGCCAGCAGCTTAGAGACGGGACTAGCGGGAGAGACCCAGTACTTC.

This chain connects TRBV2 to TRBJ2-2, with 9 nucleotides matching TRBD1. This CDR3 spans 14 amino acids. Germline assignment: CDR1 SNHLY and CDR2 FYNNEI. V gave up 6 bases and J gave up 5 bases; unmatched junction bases: 4. The CDR3 region is CASRDRGETGELFF. In nucleotides, the CDR3 is TGTGCCAGCAGGGACAGGGGCGAGACCGGGGAGCTGTTTTTT.

The CDR3 reads CAISVSGQGNPNYGYTF. As DNA, the CDR3 is TGTGCCATCAGTGTGTCGGGACAGGGAAATCCTAACTATGGCTACACCTTC. The chain combines TRBV10-3 with TRBJ1-2, with 9 bases lining up with TRBD1. The CDR3 covers 17 residues. After removal of 4 bases from V and 0 bases from J, the junction contained 9 bases not matched to a gene. Germline V gene data show CDR1 as ENHRY and CDR2 as SYGVKD.

In this sample, this clone turned up once. This CDR3 reads CASSIEWTGHNQPQHF. Written as DNA, the CDR3 is TGTGCCAGTAGTATAGAGTGGACAGGGCATAATCAGCCCCAGCATTTT. This chain links TRBV19 with TRBJ1-5, with TRBD1 identical over 8 bases. There are 16 residues in the CDR3. The germline V gene has CDR1 LNHDA and CDR2 SQIVND (reference sequence). J lost 4 bases, V lost 0 bases, and 5 bases had no gene match.

In DNA form, the CDR3 reads TGTGCCAGCTCAGGACAGGCCTCCTACGAGCAGTACTTC. This codes for CASSGQASYEQYF. The rearrangement links TRBV2 to TRBJ2-7, with 7 bases that match TRBD1. There are 13 residues in the CDR3. Germline values: CDR1 SNHLY, CDR2 FYNNEI. J gave up 0 bases and V 8 bases, and 4 bases lay outside the gene matches.

The chain carries TRBV27 and TRBJ1-1; D not certain. The ends were cut back, 8 bases at V and 1 base at J, with 14 bases in the middle. CDR3 length equals 14 residues. CDR1 and CDR2 (germline): MNHEY, SMNVEV (reference sequence). CDR3 sequence reads: CASSPRGSNTEAFF. In DNA, the CDR3 is TGTGCCAGCTCCCCTCGGGGATCGAACACTGAAGCTTTCTTT.

The chain joins TRBV7-9 to TRBJ2-7; 10 nucleotides match TRBD2. The CDR3 runs to 16 residues. CDR1 and CDR2 (germline): SEHNR, FQNEAQ (reference sequence). V was pared by 4 bases and J by 3 bases, with 9 bases of the junction left unmatched. The CDR3 nucleotides are TGTGCCAGCAGCTCAACTCTAGCGGGAGAATACTACGAGCAGTACTTC. It is translated as CASSSTLAGEYYEQYF.

The rearrangement joins TRBV15 to TRBJ1-2, with D unclear. Germline V gene data show CDR1 as LNHNV and CDR2 as YYDKDF (reference sequence). Deletions cut 0 bases from V and 2 bases from J, with 10 bases between. The CDR3 has 15 residues. CDR3 sequence: CATSRDWGGNYGYTF. The CDR3 nucleotides are TGTGCCACCAGCAGAGATTGGGGAGGGAACTATGGCTACACCTTC.